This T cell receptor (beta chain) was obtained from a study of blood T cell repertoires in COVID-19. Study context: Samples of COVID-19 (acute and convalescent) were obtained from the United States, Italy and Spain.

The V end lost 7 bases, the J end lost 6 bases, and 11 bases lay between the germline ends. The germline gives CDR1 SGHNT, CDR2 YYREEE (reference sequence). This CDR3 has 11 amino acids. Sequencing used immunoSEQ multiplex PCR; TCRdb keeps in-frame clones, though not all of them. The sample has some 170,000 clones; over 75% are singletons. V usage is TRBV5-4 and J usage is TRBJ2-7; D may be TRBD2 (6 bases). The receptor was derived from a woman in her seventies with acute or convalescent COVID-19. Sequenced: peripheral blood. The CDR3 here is CASGSTSEQYF. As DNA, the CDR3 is TGTGCCAGCGGATCGACTAGCGAGCAGTACTTC.